Below, 26 T cell receptor beta chains from the same sample are listed, as sequenced in a study of blood T cell repertoires in COVID-19. Profiling relied on immunoSEQ multiplex PCR, and the TCRdb table lists in-frame clones only, not all of them. The sample carries 28,000 or so clones, about 80% recorded once. The sample consisted of peripheral blood. All receptors come from a man in his sixties or seventies with acute or convalescent COVID-19.

The rearrangement links TRBV5-1 to TRBJ2-2; D is uncertain. The CDR3 has 14 residues. Trimming took off 0 bases at V and 6 bases at J, with 9 bases between the two ends. Germline CDR1 and CDR2: SGHRS and YFSETQ. This CDR3 reads CASSLDRLAGELFF. DNA of the CDR3: TGCGCCAGCAGCTTGGACAGATTAGCCGGGGAGCTGTTTTTT.

The chain joins TRBV15 to TRBJ1-3; 8 bases agree with TRBD1. Germline CDR1 and CDR2: LNHNV and YYDKDF (reference sequence). The V segment lost 3 bases and the J segment 2 bases; nucleotides outside the gene matches: 3. The CDR3 contains 15 residues. In DNA, the CDR3 is TGTGCCACCAGCAGGGAGGGACAGGCTGGAAACACCATATATTTT. Translating it yields CATSREGQAGNTIYF. Supplemented by reference TRBV15 and TRBJ1-3, the full variable domain reads DAMVIQNPRYQVTQFGKPVTLSCSQTLNHNVMYWYQQKSSQAPKLLFHYYDKDFNNEADTPDNFQSRRPNTSFCFLDIRSPGLGDTAMYLCATSREGQAGNTIYFGEGSWLTVV.

V and J are TRBV11-2 and TRBJ1-3, with D uncertain. This CDR3 is 14 amino acids long. The V gene lost 5 bases and the J gene lost 0 bases, with 8 bases spanning the gap. Germline V gene data show CDR1 as SGHAT and CDR2 as FQNNGV. The CDR3 DNA reads as TGTGCCAGCAGCCGTCCCAGCTCTGGAAACACCATATATTTT. This gives the protein CASSRPSSGNTIYF.

This clone came up a few times. The rearrangement uses TRBV29-1 and TRBJ1-2, with D unresolved. V lost 4 bases and J lost 5, with 11 bases in between. The CDR3 sequence is 12 residues long. CDR1 SQVTM and CDR2 ANQGSEA come from the germline V gene. This CDR3 is CSVVGLMYGYTF. CDR3 nucleotide sequence: TGCAGCGTTGTTGGGCTTATGTATGGCTACACCTTC.

This clone appeared once. V is TRBV6-2 or TRBV6-3 and J is TRBJ1-1; the D gene is possibly TRBD1 (5 bases). Germline V gives CDR1 MNHEY, CDR2 SVGEGT. The CDR3 is 17 residues long. The V and J ends lost 0 bases and 3 bases respectively, with 17 bases between them. CDR3 protein: CASSYSNYSPGDTEAFF. The CDR3, as DNA: TGTGCCAGCAGTTACTCGAACTACAGCCCGGGGGACACTGAAGCTTTCTTT.

The genes are TRBV14 and TRBJ2-7; D is uncertain. The CDR3 has 12 amino acids. Germline CDR1 is SGHDN and CDR2 is FVKESK. V lost 1 base and J 3 bases, leaving 4 bases between the germline ends. CDR3 nucleotide sequence: TGTGCCAGCAGCCAAGTTAGCTACGAGCAGTACTTC. Translated: CASSQVSYEQYF.

This chain connects TRBV11-3 to TRBJ2-5; 7 nucleotides align to TRBD1. The germline gives CDR1 SGHNT, CDR2 YENEEA. With 1 base clipped from V and 1 base from J, the junction kept 0 bases outside the gene matches. This CDR3 spans 14 amino acids. The DNA of the CDR3 is TGTGCCAGCAGCTTAGGACAGGGCCAAGAGACCCAGTACTTC. This gives the protein CASSLGQGQETQYF.

V and J are TRBV5-4 and TRBJ2-2, with 7 bases lining up with TRBD2. The CDR3 length is 16 residues. J gave up 6 bases and V 4 bases, and 12 bases lay outside the gene matches. Germline V gene data show CDR1 as SGHNT and CDR2 as YYREEE (reference sequence). The CDR3 region is CASSRGGGSVSGELFF. In DNA, the CDR3 is TGTGCCAGCAGCCGCGGCGGCGGGAGTGTCTCCGGGGAGCTGTTTTTT. The complete variable domain, with remaining parts taken from reference TRBV5-4 and TRBJ2-2, reads ETGVTQSPTHLIKTRGQQVTLRCSSQSGHNTVSWYQQALGQGPQFIFQYYREEENGRGNFPPRFSGLQFPNYSSELNVNALELDDSALYLCASSRGGGSVSGELFFGEGSRLTVL.

V and J are TRBV6-5 and TRBJ2-2, with TRBD1 identical over 11 bases. V dropped 6 bases and J dropped 7; count of bases not matched to a gene: 4. This CDR3 has 14 residues. The germline V gene encodes CDR1 MNHEY and CDR2 SVGAGI. The CDR3 DNA reads TGTGCCAGCAGGGACAGGGGGCGCGGCGGGGAGCTGTTTTTT. Amino acid sequence: CASRDRGRGGELFF.

The V gene is TRBV18, the J gene TRBJ2-7; 9 bases line up with TRBD1. CDR1 is KGHSH, CDR2 LQKENI, per germline. The CDR3 has 14 residues. The ends lost 3 bases at V and 3 bases at J; junction bases unmatched: 3. The CDR3 here is CASSPGTGSYEQYF. CDR3 sequence (DNA): TGTGCCAGCTCACCGGGGACAGGGAGCTACGAGCAGTACTTC.

The CDR3 is CAGETGTGLHGQYF. The CDR3 DNA reads TGTGCCGGAGAGACCGGGACAGGACTCCATGGGCAGTACTTC. The chain links TRBV30 to TRBJ2-7; TRBD1 agrees at 8 bases. J gave up 9 bases and V 8 bases, and 18 bases lay outside the gene matches. There are 14 residues in the CDR3. The germline gives CDR1 GTSNPN, CDR2 SVGIG (reference sequence).

This chain's CDR3 is CAGRGGGYGYTF. The CDR3 DNA is TGTGCCGGCCGCGGGGGAGGATATGGCTACACCTTC. V and J are TRBV30 and TRBJ1-2, with D possibly TRBD1 on 5 matching bases. Germline-derived CDR1 and CDR2 are GTSNPN and SVGIG (reference sequence). The CDR3 loop spans 12 amino acids. The V gene lost 8 bases and the J gene lost 5 bases, with 15 bases spanning the gap.

The chain joins TRBV9 to TRBJ1-4; 8 bases match TRBD1. Germline V gene sequence: CDR1 SGDLS, CDR2 YYNGEE. This CDR3 has 17 residues. Losses at the gene ends were 3 bases for V and 1 base for J; bases not matched to a gene: 8. CDR3 sequence: CASSARGQGRTNEKLFF. Written as DNA, the CDR3 is TGTGCCAGCAGCGCCCGTGGACAGGGAAGAACTAATGAAAAACTGTTTTTT. Full variable domain (remainder filled in from reference TRBV9 and TRBJ1-4): DSGVTQTPKHLITATGQRVTLRCSPRSGDLSVYWYQQSLDQGLQFLIQYYNGEERAKGNILERFSAQQFPDLHSELNLSSLELGDSALYFCASSARGQGRTNEKLFFGSGTQLSVL.

The chain employs TRBV4-2 and TRBJ1-1; D is unresolved. Germline lookup yields CDR1 LGHNA and CDR2 YNFKEQ. V was pared by 3 bases and J by 3 bases, with 14 bases between. The CDR3 spans 15 residues. The CDR3 DNA reads TGTGCCAGCAGCCAGGGTGGAGGGCCTTACACTGAAGCTTTCTTT. It codes for CASSQGGGPYTEAFF.

The chain has TRBV28 and TRBJ1-2, with D perhaps TRBD1 (6 bases). CDR1 is MDHEN and CDR2 is SYDVKM in the germline V gene. The CDR3 is 12 residues long. V lost 2 bases and J 8 bases, leaving 9 bases between the germline ends. As DNA, the CDR3 is TGTGCCAGCAGTTTAGACAGGCGCGGCTACACCTTC. This encodes CASSLDRRGYTF.

The chain joins TRBV2 to TRBJ2-1; D ambiguous. V was pared by 6 bases and J by 8 bases, with 8 bases between. There are 11 residues in the CDR3. Germline CDR1 and CDR2: SNHLY and FYNNEI. The CDR3 DNA reads as TGTGCCAGCAGGGTACTCGATGAGCAGTTCTTC. This codes for CASRVLDEQFF.

The chain has TRBV27 and TRBJ2-1, with 8 bases fitting TRBD1. From germline, CDR1 is MNHEY and CDR2 SMNVEV (reference sequence). This CDR3 is built from 14 residues. V was clipped by 7 bases and J by 5 bases; unmatched bases: 7. CDR3 residues: CASTRDRWNNEQFF. The CDR3 DNA reads TGTGCCAGCACCCGGGACAGGTGGAACAATGAGCAGTTCTTC.

The chain employs TRBV18 and TRBJ2-2; TRBD2 might be the D (5 bases). V was shortened by 3 bases and J by 4 bases, with 9 bases between the two germline ends. This CDR3 spans 14 amino acids. The V gene's germline CDR1 is KGHSH and CDR2 LQKENI. The CDR3 loop is CASSPGESTGELFF. CDR3 DNA sequence: TGTGCCAGCTCACCGGGAGAGAGCACCGGGGAGCTGTTTTTT. Full variable domain (remainder filled in from reference TRBV18 and TRBJ2-2): NAGVMQNPRHLVRRRGQEARLRCSPMKGHSHVYWYRQLPEEGLKFMVYLQKENIIDESGMPKERFSAEFPKEGPSILRIQQVVRGDSAAYFCASSPGESTGELFFGEGSRLTVL.

The chain is built from TRBV10-3 and TRBJ1-2; the D is unclear. Germline CDR1 ENHRY, CDR2 SYGVKD. The CDR3 runs to 13 residues. V gave up 3 bases and J gave up 5 bases, with 10 bases separating them. CDR3 amino acids: CAISDPRNYGYTF. For the CDR3, the DNA is TGTGCCATCAGTGACCCGAGGAATTATGGCTACACCTTC.

The count of this clone is one. The chain has TRBV7-2 and TRBJ2-1; 12 bases are shared with TRBD2. J lost 4 bases, V lost 5 bases, and 9 bases had no gene match. From germline, CDR1 is SGHTA and CDR2 FQGNSA. The CDR3 is 17 residues long. The CDR3 here is CASSRTSGIPIYNEQFF. CDR3 nucleotide sequence: TGTGCCAGCAGCCGGACTAGCGGGATCCCGATTTACAATGAGCAGTTCTTC.

The V and J genes are TRBV7-2 and TRBJ1-5, with D unclear. This CDR3 comprises 15 residues. V lost 4 bases to trimming and J lost 0 bases, with 10 bases between them. In germline, CDR1 is SGHTA, CDR2 FQGNSA. The CDR3 loop is CASSWYRDSNQPQHF. CDR3 in DNA: TGTGCCAGCAGCTGGTACAGAGATAGCAATCAGCCCCAGCATTTT.

The chain uses TRBV7-8 and TRBJ1-1; 7 bases map to TRBD1. Unmatched junction bases numbered 3, after V lost 4 bases and J lost 4 bases. There are 13 residues in the CDR3. The germline V gene has CDR1 SGHVS and CDR2 FQNEAQ. The CDR3 DNA reads TGTGCCAGCAGCTCGCAGGGGGGCACTGAAGCTTTCTTT. Amino acid sequence: CASSSQGGTEAFF.

V and J are TRBV29-1 and TRBJ1-5; no reliable D call. Germline lookup yields CDR1 SQVTM and CDR2 ANQGSEA. The CDR3 length is 12 residues. V was shortened by 4 bases and J by 4 bases, with 8 bases between the two germline ends. CDR3 in DNA: TGCAGCGTTGGGGCAGCAAATCAGCCCCAGCATTTT. Translation: CSVGAANQPQHF.

The V gene is TRBV25-1, the J gene TRBJ1-2, with TRBD1 identical over 8 bases. This CDR3 comprises 16 residues. Germline V CDR1 and CDR2: MGHDK, SYGVNS. The junction had 15 bases not matched to a gene; V was cut back by 4 bases and J by 8 bases. In nucleotides, the CDR3 is TGTGCCAGCAGTGCCCACGAGGGGCAGGGGGCGCGGGGCTACACCTTC. Protein: CASSAHEGQGARGYTF.

The V gene is TRBV6-2 or TRBV6-3, the J gene TRBJ2-3, with 8 bases identical to TRBD2. The CDR3 loop spans 16 amino acids. V shed 3 bases, J shed 5 bases, and the junction held 10 bases outside the gene matches. Germline V CDR1 and CDR2: MNHEY, SVGEGT. The chain's CDR3 is CASSYNIGGGRDTQYF. Written as DNA, the CDR3 is TGTGCCAGCAGTTATAATATCGGGGGGGGGAGAGATACGCAGTATTTT.

The chain joins TRBV4-3 to TRBJ1-2, with TRBD1 matching over 7 bases. V trimming: 0 bases; J trimming: 7 bases; junction bases outside the gene matches: 5. CDR1 and CDR2 (germline): LGHNA, YSLEER. This CDR3 contains 14 residues. CDR3 protein: CASSQDPTGSGYTF. The CDR3 nucleotides read TGCGCCAGCAGCCAAGACCCGACAGGGTCTGGCTACACCTTC.